These 19 T cell receptor beta chains were all obtained from the same sample, sequenced in a study of shared clonotypes between healthy human individuals. Measured with immunoSEQ multiplex PCR; TCRdb has only the in-frame clones, and not every one. The sample lists about 2.3 million clones; about 92% were seen once. The sequenced sample was naive CD4+ T cells from PBMCs. The subset is: CD45RA+ positively selected. The receptors here all came from a man aged 18-30 years in good health. Some clones in this sample may be carry-over from other donors' samples.

This clone was observed once. The chain has TRBV19 and TRBJ2-7, with 7 bases identical to TRBD1. Trimming cost V 11 bases and J 1 base; bases outside gene matches: 8. CDR3 length: 13 amino acids. CDR1 LNHDA and CDR2 SQIVND come from the germline V gene (reference sequence). DNA of the CDR3: TGTGCCCACGCAGGACAGGATTCCTACGAGCAGTACTTC. Translation: CAHAGQDSYEQYF.

This chain links TRBV7-9 with TRBJ2-7; possible D gene TRBD1, 5 bases. Germline V gives CDR1 SEHNR, CDR2 FQNEAQ (reference sequence). V was trimmed by 5 bases and J by 4 bases, leaving 9 bases between them. CDR3 length: 12 amino acids. CDR3 bases: TGTGCCAGCAGCAAGACAGATTACGAGCAGTACTTC. Encoded protein: CASSKTDYEQYF.

The rearrangement joins TRBV7-8 to TRBJ2-1; 7 positions match TRBD2. This CDR3 has 15 amino acids. After removal of 3 bases from V and 5 bases from J, the junction contained 7 bases not matched to a gene. Germline V gives CDR1 SGHVS, CDR2 FQNEAQ. The CDR3 here is CASSFFAGVHNEQFF. The CDR3 nucleotides are TGTGCCAGCAGCTTTTTTGCGGGAGTCCACAATGAGCAGTTCTTC.

The rearrangement uses TRBV10-1 and TRBJ2-2, with unresolved D. The CDR3 length is 15 residues. CDR1 is WNHNN, CDR2 SYGVQD, per germline (reference sequence). V was cut by 5 bases and J by 4 bases, with 14 bases left in between. CDR3 nucleotides: TGCGCCAGCAGTCCGTTTTCAGGCAGCACCGGGGAGCTGTTTTTT. As protein: CASSPFSGSTGELFF.

CDR3 in amino acids: CASSLTASSGNTIYF. The CDR3 coding sequence is TGTGCCAGCAGTTTGACAGCCAGCTCTGGAAACACCATATATTTT. J is TRBJ1-3 and V is TRBV28, with D perhaps TRBD1 (5 bases). Germline CDR1 MDHEN, CDR2 SYDVKM. This CDR3 is 15 amino acids long. V was pared by 3 bases and J by 0 bases, with 9 bases between.

The genes are TRBV7-3 and TRBJ2-1; tentative D call: TRBD2 (6 bases). The CDR3 extends over 14 amino acids. Trimming shortened V by 5 bases and J by 2 bases, and 10 bases separated the two germline ends. The germline V gene has CDR1 SGHTA and CDR2 FQGTGA. In nucleotides, the CDR3 is TGTGCCAGCAGCGGGGGGAGTGCCTACAATGAGCAGTTCTTC. This translates into CASSGGSAYNEQFF.

Comments on this clone: The same CDR3 arises from other DNA sequences in this sample as well. V usage is TRBV18 and J usage is TRBJ2-3, with 9 bases lining up with TRBD1. V shed 3 bases, J shed 6 bases, and the junction held 1 base outside the gene matches. The germline V gene encodes CDR1 KGHSH and CDR2 LQKENI. The CDR3 covers 13 residues. Here the CDR3 reads CASSPGQGDTQYF. DNA for the CDR3: TGTGCCAGCTCACCCGGACAGGGGGATACGCAGTATTTT.

V is TRBV12-5 and J is TRBJ1-1; a weak D match, TRBD1 (5 bases). This CDR3 is 17 amino acids long. The germline CDR1 and CDR2 sequences are LGHNT and FRNRAP. Trimming left V 0 bases short and J 2 bases short, with 16 bases between. Here the CDR3 DNA reads TGTGCTAGTGGTTTGGTACTAGGCAGGGCCCTAAACACTGAAGCTTTCTTT. Translating gives CASGLVLGRALNTEAFF.

The V call is TRBV9, the J call TRBJ1-2; possible D gene TRBD1, 6 bases. With 0 bases removed from V and 8 bases from J, the gap between germline ends came to 14 bases. The length of the CDR3 is 14 residues. The germline gives CDR1 SGDLS, CDR2 YYNGEE. In DNA form, the CDR3 reads TGTGCCAGCAGCGTAGGAGGACAGACTGAGGGCTACACCTTC. Its protein product is CASSVGGQTEGYTF. The full variable domain, in which reference TRBV9 and TRBJ1-2 provide the parts outside the CDR3, is DSGVTQTPKHLITATGQRVTLRCSPRSGDLSVYWYQQSLDQGLQFLIQYYNGEERAKGNILERFSAQQFPDLHSELNLSSLELGDSALYFCASSVGGQTEGYTFGSGTRLTVV.

The chain uses TRBV6-5 and TRBJ2-2; D gene uncertain. This CDR3 is 13 amino acids long. The germline CDR1 and CDR2 sequences are MNHEY and SVGAGI. Trimming took off 8 bases at V and 4 bases at J, with 11 bases between the two ends. The CDR3, as DNA: TGTGCCAGCGGCCTCCTGGTCACCGGGGAGCTGTTTTTT. The encoded protein is CASGLLVTGELFF.

This clone came up once. The chain combines TRBV6-6 with TRBJ2-5; D not certain. CDR3 length equals 15 residues. Germline values: CDR1 MNHNY, CDR2 SVGAGI (reference sequence). The V gene lost 6 bases and the J gene lost 5 bases, with 19 bases spanning the gap. Here the CDR3 reads CASSNPAGLGETQYF. In DNA form, the CDR3 reads TGTGCCAGCAGCAACCCAGCCGGTTTGGGGGAGACCCAGTACTTC.

The chain carries TRBV30 and TRBJ2-3, with D possibly being TRBD1 (7 bases). The CDR3 spans 15 residues. Germline CDR1 and CDR2: GTSNPN and SVGIG (reference sequence). V was pared by 5 bases and J by 4 bases, with 19 bases between. In nucleotides, the CDR3 is TGTGCCTGGGGCCTGGGGCAGGGGGGCGCAGATACGCAGTATTTT. The encoded protein is CAWGLGQGGADTQYF.

The rearrangement joins TRBV6-5 to TRBJ2-3; perhaps D is TRBD1 or TRBD2 (7 bases each). There are 13 residues in the CDR3. V lost 8 bases and J 5 bases, leaving 14 bases between the germline ends. Germline CDR1 MNHEY, CDR2 SVGAGI. Written as DNA, the CDR3 is TGTGCCAGCCGAGGGAGGGGGCAAGATACGCAGTATTTT. Translated: CASRGRGQDTQYF.

The rearrangement uses TRBV29-1 and TRBJ2-5; D not certain. The CDR3 runs 13 residues. V was trimmed by 5 bases and J by 2 bases, leaving 12 bases between them. The germline gives CDR1 SQVTM, CDR2 ANQGSEA. In DNA, the CDR3 is TGCAGCGTTCGAGGACGGTTACAAGAGACCCAGTACTTC. Protein: CSVRGRLQETQYF.

This clone was observed a handful of times. The V and J genes are TRBV6-6 and TRBJ1-5; possible D gene TRBD1, 6 bases. The CDR3 is 14 residues long. Germline V lookup: CDR1 MNHNY, CDR2 SVGAGI (reference sequence). Trimming cost V 4 bases and J 6 bases, with 13 bases left between them. CDR3 region: CASSSTGSGQPQHF. CDR3 bases: TGTGCCAGCAGTTCCACAGGGTCGGGTCAGCCCCAGCATTTT.

J is TRBJ2-4 and V is TRBV14; unclear D gene. Trimming pared 8 bases from V and 0 bases from J, leaving 17 bases between. CDR3 length: 16 residues. Germline CDR1 and CDR2: SGHDN and FVKESK. The CDR3 sequence is CASRLDVELAKNIQYF. The DNA for the CDR3 is TGTGCCAGCCGCCTTGACGTGGAGTTAGCCAAAAACATTCAGTACTTC. Combining the CDR3 with reference TRBV14 and TRBJ2-4 gives the whole variable domain EAGVTQFPSHSVIEKGQTVTLRCDPISGHDNLYWYRRVMGKEIKFLLHFVKESKQDESGMPNNRFLAERTGGTYSTLKVQPAELEDSGVYFCASRLDVELAKNIQYFGAGTRLSVL.

This clone was seen only once. This chain joins TRBV30 and TRBJ2-2; D is undetermined. The V gene lost 5 bases and the J gene lost 4 bases, with 20 bases spanning the gap. The CDR3 is made up of 16 amino acids. Germline lookup yields CDR1 GTSNPN and CDR2 SVGIG (reference sequence). CDR3: CAWWIGLSHGTGELFF. The DNA for the CDR3 is TGTGCCTGGTGGATCGGTTTATCCCATGGCACCGGGGAGCTGTTTTTT.

This clone was recorded only once. This chain connects TRBV28 to TRBJ2-7; 7 bases match TRBD2. CDR3 length: 16 amino acids. Trimming at V came to 8 bases and at J to 7 bases, leaving 20 bases not matched to a gene. The germline gives CDR1 MDHEN, CDR2 SYDVKM. CDR3 DNA: TGTGCCAGCCAACTCACTAGCGCCCTTATAATACGGGAGCAGTACTTC. Its translation: CASQLTSALIIREQYF.

V and J are TRBV28 and TRBJ1-5; tentatively, D is TRBD1 (5 bases). V gave up 4 bases and J gave up 1 base, with 8 bases separating them. Germline loops: CDR1 MDHEN, CDR2 SYDVKM. CDR3 length equals 14 residues. The CDR3 region is CASSSGPSNQPQHF. The CDR3, as DNA: TGTGCCAGCAGTTCGGGGCCGAGCAATCAGCCCCAGCATTTT.